This TCR beta chain originates from a study of CD8 T cells in ankylosing spondylitis (dated by TCRdb to 2016 to 2017). Broadly, across the study: T cell receptor beta repertoires were profiled in healthy donors and ankylosing spondylitis patients so that disease-linked TCR variants could be found. The whole study cohort included 95 to 130 healthy donors and 25 ankylosing spondylitis patients. Peripheral blood samples were taken, and synovial fluid was additionally collected from ankylosing spondylitis patients. Summary of the overall study and its limitations: The disease-linked clones showed a CD8+ phenotype and occurred at relatively low frequencies in peripheral blood. Blood from ankylosing spondylitis patients appeared to be characterized by a TCR beta motif made up of under 10 highly homologous amino acid variants. Some of the motif variants had been reported before in the synovial fluid and blood of reactive arthritis patients, a finding that suggests common disease-initiation mechanisms. The disease-linked clones were reported to be significantly enriched in matched synovial fluid samples from ankylosing spondylitis patients.

This clonotype was recorded at least ten times. Which antigen it targets is not known. No base quality information exists; no much larger clone differs at one position. Instrument used: Illumina HiSeq 2500. Quantitative 5'-RACE with molecular barcodes was the method used to prepare the TCR beta libraries. The source study handled its data this way. Disease-linked TCR variants were identified with a new computational method built on a probabilistic model of VDJ rearrangement. Using fastp at Q25 and MiXCR, TCRdb reprocessed the public reads and kept productive beta chains. Identical CDR3 proteins give one entry, which carries the most common genes and DNA. TCRdb's processing, not the study's, gives the V and J calls here. This sample has about 130,000 distinct CDR3 sequences in its table, and roughly 6.6% of those were observed once. The ten largest clonotypes hold 9.5% to 15% of the sample. Reading from cysteine to phenylalanine, the CDR3 counts 13 amino acids. The retained sequence is limited to the CDR3, 39 bases, with the frame set at the first base. CDR1 DFQATT and CDR2 SNEGSKA are derived from the germline V gene (reference sequence). V sheds 6 bases and J sheds 2 bases, leaving 14 bases between their ends.

The sequencing input was blood, either unsorted or a sorted T cell fraction (not recorded which). The source of this sequence is a male donor with ankylosing spondylitis or in good health (not recorded which). The sequence links TRBV20-1 to TRBJ2-7; TRBD1 is a possible D gene, resting on 6 matching bases. The CDR3 corresponds to CSASTGSAYEQYF. The DNA reads TGCAGTGCCAGTACAGGGAGTGCCTACGAGCAGTACTTC.